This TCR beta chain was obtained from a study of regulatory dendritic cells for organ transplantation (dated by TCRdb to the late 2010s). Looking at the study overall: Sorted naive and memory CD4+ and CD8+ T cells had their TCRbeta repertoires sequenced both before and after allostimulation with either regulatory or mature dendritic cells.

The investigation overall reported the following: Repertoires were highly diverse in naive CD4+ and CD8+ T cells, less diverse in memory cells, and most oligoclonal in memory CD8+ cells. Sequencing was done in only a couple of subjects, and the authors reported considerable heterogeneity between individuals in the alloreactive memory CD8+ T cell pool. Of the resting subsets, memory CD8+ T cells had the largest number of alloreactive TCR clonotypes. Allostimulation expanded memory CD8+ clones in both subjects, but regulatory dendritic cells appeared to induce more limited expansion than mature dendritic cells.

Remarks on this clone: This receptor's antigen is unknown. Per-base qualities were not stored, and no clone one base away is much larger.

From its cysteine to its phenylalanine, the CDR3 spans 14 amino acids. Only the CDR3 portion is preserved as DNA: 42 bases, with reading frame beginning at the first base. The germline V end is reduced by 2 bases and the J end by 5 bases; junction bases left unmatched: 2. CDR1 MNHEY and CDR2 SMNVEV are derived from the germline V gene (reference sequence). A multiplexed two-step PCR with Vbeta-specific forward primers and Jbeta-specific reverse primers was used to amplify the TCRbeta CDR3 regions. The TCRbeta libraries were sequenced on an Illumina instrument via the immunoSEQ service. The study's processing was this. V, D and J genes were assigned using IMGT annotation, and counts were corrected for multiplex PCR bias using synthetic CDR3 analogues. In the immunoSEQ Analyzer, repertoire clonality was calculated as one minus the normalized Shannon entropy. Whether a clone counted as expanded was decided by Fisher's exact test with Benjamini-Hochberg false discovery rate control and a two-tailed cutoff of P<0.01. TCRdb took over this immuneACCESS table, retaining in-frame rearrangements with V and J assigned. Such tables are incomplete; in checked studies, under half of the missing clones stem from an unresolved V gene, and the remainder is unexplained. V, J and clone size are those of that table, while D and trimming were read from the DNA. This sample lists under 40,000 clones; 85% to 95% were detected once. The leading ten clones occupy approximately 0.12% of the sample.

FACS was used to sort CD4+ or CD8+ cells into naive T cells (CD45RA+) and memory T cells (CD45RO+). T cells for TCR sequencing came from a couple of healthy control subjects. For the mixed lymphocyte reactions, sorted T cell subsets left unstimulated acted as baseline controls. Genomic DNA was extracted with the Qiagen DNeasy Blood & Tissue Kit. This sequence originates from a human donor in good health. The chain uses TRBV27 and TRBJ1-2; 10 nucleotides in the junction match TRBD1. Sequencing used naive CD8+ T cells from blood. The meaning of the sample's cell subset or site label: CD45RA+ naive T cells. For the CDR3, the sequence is CASSLKGQGYGYTF. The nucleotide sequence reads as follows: TGTGCCAGCAGTTTAAAGGGACAGGGGTATGGCTACACCTTC.